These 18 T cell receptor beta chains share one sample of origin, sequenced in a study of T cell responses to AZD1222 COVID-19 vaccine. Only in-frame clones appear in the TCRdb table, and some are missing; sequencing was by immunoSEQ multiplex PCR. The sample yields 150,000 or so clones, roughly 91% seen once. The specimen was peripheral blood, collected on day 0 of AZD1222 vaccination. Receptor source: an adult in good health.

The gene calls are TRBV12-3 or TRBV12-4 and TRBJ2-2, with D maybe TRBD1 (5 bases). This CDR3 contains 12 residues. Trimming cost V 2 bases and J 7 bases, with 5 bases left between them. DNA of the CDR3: TGTGCCAGCAGTTTAAGGGGCGGGGAGCTGTTTTTT. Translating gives CASSLRGGELFF.

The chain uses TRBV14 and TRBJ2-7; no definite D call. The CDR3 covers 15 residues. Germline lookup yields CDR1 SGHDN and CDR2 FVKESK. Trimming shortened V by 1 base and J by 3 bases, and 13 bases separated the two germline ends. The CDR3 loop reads CASSQAFGSYYEQYF. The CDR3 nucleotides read TGTGCCAGCAGCCAAGCTTTTGGCTCCTACTACGAGCAGTACTTC.

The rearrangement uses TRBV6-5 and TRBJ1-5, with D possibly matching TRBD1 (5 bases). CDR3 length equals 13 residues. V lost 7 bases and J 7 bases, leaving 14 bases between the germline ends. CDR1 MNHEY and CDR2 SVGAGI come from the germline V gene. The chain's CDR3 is CASKFEGFQPQHF. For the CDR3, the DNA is TGTGCCAGCAAATTCGAGGGGTTCCAGCCCCAGCATTTT.

The CDR3 sequence is CASTAGGLGQFF. CDR3 bases: TGTGCCAGCACGGCGGGGGGCCTTGGGCAGTTCTTC. The V and J genes are TRBV6-5 and TRBJ2-1; 8 nucleotides agree with TRBD2. The CDR3 totals 12 residues. With 7 bases clipped from V and 12 bases from J, the junction kept 8 bases outside the gene matches. Germline V gene sequence: CDR1 MNHEY, CDR2 SVGAGI.

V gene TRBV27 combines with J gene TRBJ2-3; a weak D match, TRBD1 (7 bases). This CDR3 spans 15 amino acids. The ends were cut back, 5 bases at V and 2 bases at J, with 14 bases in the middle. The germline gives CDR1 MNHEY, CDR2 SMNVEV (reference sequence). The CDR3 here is CASSTGGGLTDTQYF. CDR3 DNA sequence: TGTGCCAGCAGTACAGGAGGGGGCCTCACAGATACGCAGTATTTT.

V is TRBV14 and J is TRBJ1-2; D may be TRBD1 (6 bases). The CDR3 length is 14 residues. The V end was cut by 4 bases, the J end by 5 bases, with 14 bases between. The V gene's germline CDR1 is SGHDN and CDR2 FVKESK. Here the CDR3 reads CASSRRGAGYGYTF. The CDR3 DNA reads TGTGCCAGCAGCCGCCGGGGGGCAGGGTATGGCTACACCTTC.

The CDR3 bases are TGTGCCAGCAAGGAGGTACCGATCGACACTGAAGCTTTCTTT. The encoded protein is CASKEVPIDTEAFF. V is TRBV7-9 and J is TRBJ1-1; D gene uncertain. The CDR3 runs to 14 residues. Germline CDR1 reads SEHNR; CDR2 reads FQNEAQ (reference sequence). V gave up 7 bases and J gave up 3 bases, with 15 bases separating them. Full variable domain (rest looked up from reference TRBV7-9 and TRBJ1-1): DTGVSQNPRHKITKRGQNVTFRCDPISEHNRLYWYRQTLGQGPEFLTYFQNEAQLEKSRLLSDRFSAERPKGSFSTLEIQRTEQGDSAMYLCASKEVPIDTEAFFGQGTRLTVV.

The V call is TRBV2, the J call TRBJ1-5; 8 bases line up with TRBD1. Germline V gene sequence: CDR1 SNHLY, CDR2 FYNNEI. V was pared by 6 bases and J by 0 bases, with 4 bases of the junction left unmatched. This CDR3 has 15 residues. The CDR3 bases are TGTGCCAGCAGCGTTGACAGGGGTAGCAATCAGCCCCAGCATTTT. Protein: CASSVDRGSNQPQHF.

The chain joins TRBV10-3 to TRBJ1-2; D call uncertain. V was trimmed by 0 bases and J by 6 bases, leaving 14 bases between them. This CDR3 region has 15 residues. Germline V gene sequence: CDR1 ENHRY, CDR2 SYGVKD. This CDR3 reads CAISESLQLGHGYTF. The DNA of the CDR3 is TGTGCCATCAGTGAGTCGTTACAACTTGGGCATGGCTACACCTTC.

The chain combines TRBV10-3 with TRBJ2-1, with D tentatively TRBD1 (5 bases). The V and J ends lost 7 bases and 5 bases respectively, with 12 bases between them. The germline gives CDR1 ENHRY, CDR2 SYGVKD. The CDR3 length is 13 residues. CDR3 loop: CAITAGKNNEQFF. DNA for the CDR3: TGTGCCATCACCGCAGGGAAGAACAATGAGCAGTTCTTC.

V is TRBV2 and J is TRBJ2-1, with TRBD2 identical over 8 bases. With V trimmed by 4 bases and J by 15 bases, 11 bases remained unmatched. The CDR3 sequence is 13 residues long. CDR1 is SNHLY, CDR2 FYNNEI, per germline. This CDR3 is CASSVPPSGRWFF. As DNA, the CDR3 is TGTGCCAGCAGTGTCCCCCCGAGCGGGAGATGGTTCTTC.

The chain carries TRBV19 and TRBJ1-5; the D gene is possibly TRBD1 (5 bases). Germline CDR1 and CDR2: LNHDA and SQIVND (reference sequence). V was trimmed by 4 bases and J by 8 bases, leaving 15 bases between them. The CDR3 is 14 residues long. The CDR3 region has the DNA TGTGCCAGTAGTACGCTCGGGGGGGGAGAGCCCCAGCATTTT. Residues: CASSTLGGGEPQHF.

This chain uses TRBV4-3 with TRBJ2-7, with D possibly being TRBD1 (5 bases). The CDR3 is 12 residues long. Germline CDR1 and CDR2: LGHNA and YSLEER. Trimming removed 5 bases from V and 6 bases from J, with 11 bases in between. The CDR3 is CASSGPQGEQYF. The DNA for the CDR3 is TGCGCCAGCAGCGGTCCGCAGGGCGAGCAGTACTTC.

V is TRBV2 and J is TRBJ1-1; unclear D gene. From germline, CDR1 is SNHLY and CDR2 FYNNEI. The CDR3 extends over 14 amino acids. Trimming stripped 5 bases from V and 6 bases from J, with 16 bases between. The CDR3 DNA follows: TGTGCCAGCAGTTATCATACAGATGTCGCTGAAGCTTTCTTT. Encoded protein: CASSYHTDVAEAFF.

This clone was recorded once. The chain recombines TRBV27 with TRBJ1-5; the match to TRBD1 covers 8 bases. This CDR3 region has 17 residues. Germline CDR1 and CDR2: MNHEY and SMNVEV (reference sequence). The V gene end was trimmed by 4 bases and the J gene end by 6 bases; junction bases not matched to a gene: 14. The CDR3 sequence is CASSSATGAHIGQPQHF. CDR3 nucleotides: TGTGCCAGCAGTTCCGCGACAGGGGCTCACATCGGTCAGCCCCAGCATTTT.

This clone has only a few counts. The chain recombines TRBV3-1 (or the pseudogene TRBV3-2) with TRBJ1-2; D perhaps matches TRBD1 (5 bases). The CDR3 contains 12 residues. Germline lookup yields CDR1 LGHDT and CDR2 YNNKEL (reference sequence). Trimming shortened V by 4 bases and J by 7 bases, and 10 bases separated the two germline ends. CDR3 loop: CASSPGTAGYTF. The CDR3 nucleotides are TGTGCCAGCAGCCCCGGGACGGCTGGCTACACCTTC.

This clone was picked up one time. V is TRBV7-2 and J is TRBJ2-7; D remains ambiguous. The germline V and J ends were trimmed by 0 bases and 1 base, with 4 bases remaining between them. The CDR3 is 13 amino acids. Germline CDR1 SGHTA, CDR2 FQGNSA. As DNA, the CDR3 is TGTGCCAGCAGCTTAGCGGCATCCTACGAGCAGTACTTC. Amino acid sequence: CASSLAASYEQYF.

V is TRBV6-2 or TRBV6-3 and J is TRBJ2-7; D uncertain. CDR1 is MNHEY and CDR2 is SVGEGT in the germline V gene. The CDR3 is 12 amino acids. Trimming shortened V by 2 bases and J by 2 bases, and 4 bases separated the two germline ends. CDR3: CASSYPAYEQYF. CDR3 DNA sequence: TGTGCCAGCAGTTACCCAGCCTACGAGCAGTACTTC.